This passage covers 25 T cell receptor beta chains from one sample sequenced in a study of T-cell reconstitution after alpha-beta-depleted transplantation in children. The library targeted TCRbeta and was prepared with unique molecular identifiers. TCRdb re-analysed the PCR reads in MiXCR, keeping a single row per CDR3 protein. Among approximately 130,000 distinct CDR3 sequences listed, about 9.5% were seen once. The sample was PBMCs, mostly from graft donor cells, taken 180 days after TCRalphabeta/CD19-depleted stem cell transplant. All receptors derive from a girl in the first two years of life who had a stem cell transplant for combined immunodeficiency, so the T cells may come from the graft donor.

This clonotype was recorded at least ten times. The V gene is TRBV5-1, the J gene TRBJ2-1, with TRBD2 matching over 7 bases. This CDR3 spans 13 amino acids. The germline gives CDR1 SGHRS, CDR2 YFSETQ. The J segment lost 3 bases and the V segment lost 7 bases, leaving 4 bases of the junction unmatched. CDR3 protein: CASAASGYNEQFF. The CDR3 nucleotides read TGCGCCAGCGCGGCTAGCGGCTACAATGAGCAGTTCTTC.

The table lists this clonotype with a few counts. The chain is built from TRBV11-2 and TRBJ2-5; D call uncertain. Germline V gives CDR1 SGHAT, CDR2 FQNNGV. Between the trimmed V and J ends, which lost 5 bases and 5 bases, there was a span of 15 bases. The CDR3 has 14 residues. The CDR3 region has the DNA TGTGCCAGCAGCCACCAACGGGCATGGGAGACCCAGTACTTC. It yields the protein CASSHQRAWETQYF.

V and J are TRBV12-3 or TRBV12-4 and TRBJ2-2; D may match TRBD1 or TRBD2 (5 bases each). This CDR3 comprises 16 residues. The germline V and J ends were trimmed by 2 bases and 4 bases, with 14 bases remaining between them. CDR3 sequence reads: CASSLIWDDPTGELFF. In DNA, the CDR3 is TGTGCCAGCAGTTTAATCTGGGACGACCCCACCGGGGAGCTGTTTTTT.

The V call is TRBV12-3 or TRBV12-4, the J call TRBJ2-1; no definite D call. Trimming left V 1 base short and J 1 base short, with 8 bases between. CDR3 length: 15 amino acids. This CDR3 is CASSLGRESYNEQFF. In DNA, the CDR3 is TGTGCCAGCAGTTTAGGCAGAGAATCCTACAATGAGCAGTTCTTC.

This clonotype occurred a few times. The chain uses TRBV20-1 and TRBJ2-7; TRBD2 aligns across 13 bases. V shed 5 bases, J shed 0 bases, and the junction held 4 bases outside the gene matches. The CDR3 is made up of 15 amino acids. Germline lookup yields CDR1 DFQATT and CDR2 SNEGSKA (reference sequence). The CDR3 bases are TGCAGTGCTTCTGGGACTAGCGGGGCCTCCTACGAGCAGTACTTC. This encodes CSASGTSGASYEQYF.

The rearrangement links TRBV7-9 to TRBJ1-2; 12 bases map to TRBD1. The CDR3 covers 15 residues. The ends lost 4 bases at V and 6 bases at J; junction bases unmatched: 6. From germline, CDR1 is SEHNR and CDR2 FQNEAQ (reference sequence). The CDR3 DNA is TGTGCCAGCAGCTGGGGGGGACAGGGGGCAGATGGCTACACCTTC. This codes for CASSWGGQGADGYTF. Based on the CDR3 plus reference TRBV7-9 and TRBJ1-2, the full variable domain is DTGVSQNPRHKITKRGQNVTFRCDPISEHNRLYWYRQTLGQGPEFLTYFQNEAQLEKSRLLSDRFSAERPKGSFSTLEIQRTEQGDSAMYLCASSWGGQGADGYTFGSGTRLTVV.

The chain has TRBV12-3 or TRBV12-4 and TRBJ2-7, with a possible D match to TRBD1 (5 bases). This CDR3 spans 15 amino acids. V lost 1 base to trimming and J lost 0 bases, with 10 bases between them. As DNA, the CDR3 is TGTGCCAGCAGTTTAGGGGCAGGGTACTCCTACGAGCAGTACTTC. Residues: CASSLGAGYSYEQYF.

This clonotype was observed a handful of times. The chain employs TRBV30 and TRBJ1-5; D remains unclear. Germline V CDR1 and CDR2: GTSNPN, SVGIG (reference sequence). The CDR3 length is 13 residues. The germline V and J ends were trimmed by 4 bases and 7 bases, with 14 bases remaining between them. The CDR3 coding sequence is TGTGCCTGGACAGGTAATCCCCAGCAGCCCCAGCATTTT. Its protein product is CAWTGNPQQPQHF.

J is TRBJ1-2 and V is TRBV7-2; D uncertain. The CDR3 has 15 residues. V lost 2 bases, J lost 6 bases, and 16 bases lay in between. From germline, CDR1 is SGHTA and CDR2 FQGNSA. The CDR3 nucleotides are TGTGCCAGCAGCTTATCTAGGGCGGGGATCCATGGCTACACCTTC. Translated: CASSLSRAGIHGYTF.

This clonotype showed up just once. The gene calls are TRBV12-3 or TRBV12-4 and TRBJ2-7; 12 bases are shared with TRBD1. Trimming cost V 6 bases and J 6 bases; bases outside gene matches: 6. The CDR3 spans 14 residues. CDR3 region: CASRGQGASREQYF. The CDR3 nucleotides read TGTGCCAGCAGGGGACAGGGGGCAAGCCGCGAGCAGTACTTC.

This clonotype was detected ten times or more. J is TRBJ2-1 and V is TRBV5-1; 9 bases agree with TRBD2. The J segment lost 15 bases and the V segment lost 4 bases, leaving 11 bases of the junction unmatched. Germline V gene lookup returns CDR1 SGHRS and CDR2 YFSETQ. The CDR3 is 13 residues long. In nucleotides, the CDR3 is TGCGCCAGCAGCCCCGAGGGCGGGAGGGAAAGGTTCTTC. Its protein is CASSPEGGRERFF.

In its sample, this clonotype was seen a few times. The chain links TRBV4-3 to TRBJ2-7; weak D call: TRBD1 (5 bases). The V gene lost 0 bases and the J gene lost 2 bases, with 14 bases spanning the gap. From germline, CDR1 is LGHNA and CDR2 YSLEER. The CDR3 extends over 16 amino acids. Written as DNA, the CDR3 is TGCGCCAGCAGCCAAGATCTTGGGGCACAAACCTACGAGCAGTACTTC. The encoded protein is CASSQDLGAQTYEQYF.

The V call is TRBV12-3 or TRBV12-4, the J call TRBJ1-1; TRBD1 might be the D (6 bases). Trimming left V 5 bases short and J 1 base short, with 11 bases between. This CDR3 spans 14 amino acids. CDR3 sequence: CASSVLGGNTEAFF. Here the CDR3 DNA reads TGTGCCAGCAGTGTACTAGGGGGGAACACTGAAGCTTTCTTT.

In this sample, this clonotype turned up many times. This chain joins TRBV20-1 and TRBJ2-3, with a tentative D call TRBD1 (5 bases). This CDR3 contains 14 residues. Germline assignment: CDR1 DFQATT and CDR2 SNEGSKA (reference sequence). V gave up 2 bases and J gave up 2 bases, with 11 bases separating them. CDR3: CSARQGGNTDTQYF. In DNA form, the CDR3 reads TGCAGTGCTAGACAGGGTGGAAACACAGATACGCAGTATTTT.

The V gene is TRBV9, the J gene TRBJ2-7; D is perhaps TRBD1 or TRBD2 (5 bases each). Per the germline V gene, CDR1 is SGDLS and CDR2 is YYNGEE. This CDR3 contains 16 residues. V gave up 4 bases and J gave up 3 bases, with 20 bases separating them. CDR3: CASSPQSLVGDYEQYF. As DNA, the CDR3 is TGTGCCAGCAGCCCCCAAAGTTTGGTGGGGGACTACGAGCAGTACTTC.

This clonotype was seen at least ten times. The chain combines TRBV5-1 with TRBJ2-7; D ambiguous. Per the germline V gene, CDR1 is SGHRS and CDR2 is YFSETQ. Trimming cost V 0 bases and J 1 base, with 8 bases left between them. The CDR3 has 14 amino acids. The CDR3 loop is CASSLVVNSYEQYF. CDR3 bases: TGCGCCAGCAGCTTGGTTGTCAATTCCTACGAGCAGTACTTC.

The gene calls are TRBV6-1 and TRBJ2-7, with 9 bases that match TRBD2. CDR3 size: 15 residues. V trimming: 5 bases; J trimming: 2 bases; junction bases outside the gene matches: 7. Per germline, CDR1 MNHNS and CDR2 SASEGT. The CDR3 spells CASSPRAGGPYEQYF. CDR3 nucleotide sequence: TGTGCCAGCAGTCCTCGGGCGGGGGGGCCCTACGAGCAGTACTTC.

The chain couples TRBV12-3 or TRBV12-4 to TRBJ1-1; no firm D call. Trimming removed 4 bases at V and 11 bases at J, with 14 bases between. CDR3 length: 12 amino acids. The CDR3 loop is CASSSGYNRAFF. CDR3 nucleotides: TGTGCCAGCAGTTCCGGGTACAACCGTGCTTTCTTT.

This clonotype was counted ten times or more. The chain employs TRBV20-1 and TRBJ2-4; D perhaps matches TRBD1 (5 bases). The CDR3 runs to 14 residues. V lost 6 bases and J 0 bases, leaving 12 bases between the germline ends. Germline assignment: CDR1 DFQATT and CDR2 SNEGSKA (reference sequence). CDR3 in DNA: TGCAGTGCCCAGGGAAGGAGAGCCAAAAACATTCAGTACTTC. Amino acid sequence: CSAQGRRAKNIQYF.

This sequence joins TRBV9 and TRBJ2-2, with D uncertain. V lost 0 bases and J lost 1, with 4 bases in between. The CDR3 consists of 14 residues. Germline CDR1 reads SGDLS; CDR2 reads YYNGEE. The CDR3: CASSVGQNTGELFF. The CDR3 DNA sequence: TGTGCCAGCAGCGTAGGACAGAACACCGGGGAGCTGTTTTTT.

This clonotype appeared a few times. The chain combines TRBV5-1 with TRBJ2-3; D possibly corresponds to TRBD2 (5 bases). Per germline, CDR1 SGHRS and CDR2 YFSETQ. V was cut by 0 bases and J by 2 bases, with 10 bases left in between. CDR3 length: 15 amino acids. CDR3 sequence: CASSLAARDTDTQYF. The CDR3 DNA reads TGCGCCAGCAGCTTGGCGGCCCGGGACACAGATACGCAGTATTTT.

This clonotype was observed many times. The chain is built from TRBV7-3 and TRBJ2-5; 7 bases fit TRBD1. Germline-derived CDR1 and CDR2 are SGHTA and FQGTGA. V gave up 5 bases and J gave up 0 bases; unmatched junction bases: 3. The CDR3 consists of 14 residues. The CDR3 nucleotides are TGTGCCAGCAGCCACCAGGGGGACCAAGAGACCCAGTACTTC. It codes for CASSHQGDQETQYF.

This clonotype was counted at least ten times. This chain connects TRBV20-1 to TRBJ2-5, with 10 bases that match TRBD2. The CDR3 is 17 amino acids. Germline-derived CDR1 and CDR2 are DFQATT and SNEGSKA (reference sequence). The V segment lost 6 bases and the J segment 0 bases; nucleotides outside the gene matches: 13. For the CDR3, the DNA is TGCAGTGCCGCCCCAAGCGGGGGGGCATGGTACCAAGAGACCCAGTACTTC. This gives the protein CSAAPSGGAWYQETQYF.

Ten or more counts support this clonotype. The rearrangement links TRBV15 to TRBJ2-7; D is perhaps TRBD2 (7 bases). Trimming took off 0 bases at V and 0 bases at J, with 21 bases between the two ends. The CDR3 length is 19 residues. Per the germline V gene, CDR1 is LNHNV and CDR2 is YYDKDF (reference sequence). The CDR3 reads CATSRDLGGASANSYEQYF. In nucleotides, the CDR3 is TGTGCCACCAGCAGAGATCTGGGGGGGGCTAGCGCGAACTCCTACGAGCAGTACTTC.

At least ten counts were recorded for this clonotype. The chain employs TRBV10-3 and TRBJ2-2; D possibly corresponds to TRBD2 (6 bases). V lost 6 bases, J lost 4 bases, and 15 bases lay in between. Germline values: CDR1 ENHRY, CDR2 SYGVKD. The CDR3 has 15 amino acids. CDR3 in DNA: TGTGCCATCAGGGCGGGATTCGGGAGCACCGGGGAGCTGTTTTTT. This sequence encodes CAIRAGFGSTGELFF.